Listed below are T cell receptor beta chains from one sample, sequenced in a study of blood T cells in healthy people across ages. Via MiXCR, TCRdb re-called the 5' RACE reads, giving one row per CDR3 protein. The sample has roughly 900,000 distinct CDR3 sequences, 48% seen once. The sequenced material came from blood. The receptors come from a man between 25 and 39 years old in good health. Both conserved end residues are trimmed from each CDR3. D genes are given only for firm matches.

d_call j_call v_call cdr3_aa
NA TRBJ1-5 TRBV20-1 SARPTKLGGPNQPQH
NA NA TRBV24-1 ATSDFPIGVTYNEQY
TRBD1 TRBJ2-1 TRBV20-1 SALGTGVSFEQF
TRBD2 TRBJ2-1 TRBV20-1 SARALAGGRDEQF
TRBD2 TRBJ2-5 TRBV7-9 ASSSLAGIAPGIQETQY
NA TRBJ1-2 TRBV28 ASSLPPRAGAGGYT
TRBD2 NA TRBV7-2 ASSLGLLAGGFHNEQY
NA TRBJ2-7 TRBV20-1 GGGGGSGSYEQY
TRBD2 TRBJ2-7 TRBV5-1 ASSAYGTSGGFTYEQY
TRBD1 TRBJ1-1 TRBV5-6 ASSLATGAAF
TRBD2 TRBJ2-6 TRBV4-2 ASSQVFSGGISGANVLT
TRBD2 TRBJ2-7 TRBV4-2 ASSQVGRGSSYEQY
TRBD1 TRBJ1-2 TRBV4-1 ASSPGTGLVYYGYT
TRBD1 TRBJ2-3 TRBV5-6 ASSARTGDGTDTQY
NA TRBJ2-2 TRBV5-1 ASSLAVSTGELF
TRBD2 TRBJ2-1 TRBV20-1 SARDRAGVYNEQF
NA TRBJ1-1 TRBV6-1 ASSEVAGQGGEAF
NA TRBJ2-1 TRBV12-5 ASGPHLGNEQF
TRBD2 TRBJ2-1 TRBV29-1 SVENGGDNEQF
TRBD2 TRBJ2-5 TRBV28 ASSFPRLAGETQY
TRBD1 TRBJ1-2 TRBV5-1 ASSWGQGTDYGYT
NA TRBJ2-7 TRBV28 AAQRAGDSYEQY
NA TRBJ2-3 TRBV6-1 ASTFGTTRDTQY
NA TRBJ1-2 TRBV12-3/TRBV12-4 ASSSLEGDNYGYT
NA TRBJ2-3 TRBV11-2 ASSLDFGPTDTQY
NA TRBJ1-1 TRBV7-9 ASSLVLGWSTEAF
NA TRBJ1-5 TRBV28 ASGLPGVQSNQPQH
TRBD2 TRBJ2-1 TRBV5-1 ASSAGGPDNEQF
TRBD1 TRBJ2-1 TRBV6-5 ASSPGTGYEQF
NA TRBJ1-5 TRBV30 AWSVRTVGQPQH
TRBD2 TRBJ2-7 TRBV4-3 ASSHVASGFSYEQY
NA TRBJ1-5 TRBV12-3/TRBV12-4 ASTLGSYSNQPQH
NA TRBJ1-6 TRBV3-1 ASSQVGDSPLH
NA TRBJ2-3 TRBV20-1 SARPKSDTQY
TRBD1 TRBJ2-3 TRBV5-1 ASSPGQGTSSTDTQY
NA TRBJ2-5 TRBV5-1 ASSRSDYQETQY
NA TRBJ1-4 TRBV4-3 ASSQVLGSRGEKLF
NA TRBJ2-5 TRBV2 ASSEQRPETQY
NA TRBJ2-5 TRBV29-1 SVFGQQETQY
TRBD2 TRBJ2-5 TRBV29-1 SVSGGQETQY
NA TRBJ1-4 TRBV2 ASSRLRVVTNEKLF
NA NA TRBV2 ASSNVQGVGETQY
TRBD1 TRBJ2-2 TRBV6-4 ASSGTGGTGELF
NA TRBJ1-1 TRBV18 ASSPSGLDTEAF
TRBD2 TRBJ2-3 TRBV4-2 ASSEGTSGGVTQY
NA TRBJ2-5 TRBV6-1 ASKSKLGETQY
NA TRBJ2-3 TRBV10-3 AISVVGTDTQY
NA TRBJ2-7 TRBV4-1 ASSQGEGGDLSYEQY
TRBD2 TRBJ2-3 TRBV4-2 ASRGGLAGADTQY
TRBD1 TRBJ2-1 TRBV3-1 ASSPQTTGTENEQF
TRBD2 TRBJ2-4 TRBV27 ASSLGGGINIQY
NA TRBJ2-7 TRBV28 ASGDLLAYEQY
NA TRBJ2-6 TRBV7-8 ASSFRRSGANVLT
NA TRBJ1-2 TRBV14 ASSQVEGRVYGYT
TRBD2 TRBJ2-3 TRBV6-6 ASSYPPSGVSTDTQY
TRBD1 TRBJ1-2 TRBV16 ASSLLSTGGDYGYT